This T cell receptor (beta chain) was recorded in a study of blood T cells in healthy people across ages. Study summary: There was about one barcoded beta molecule captured by template switching per two T cells.

This CDR3 has 15 residues. Germline CDR1 and CDR2: SSHAT and FNYEAQ (reference sequence). This clonotype showed up just a few times. The antigen remains unidentified. A junction boundary mismatches the germline segment, possibly from a read error. Sample-barcoded 5' priming and a J-beta primer mix drove a second PCR of roughly 7 to 11 cycles. Every sample produced at least 3 million CDR3-containing paired-end reads. TCRdb redid the calling of the 5' RACE reads with MiXCR, one entry per CDR3 protein. The sample lists 2 million or so distinct CDR3 sequences; roughly 52% were seen once. Isolation of PBMCs gave at least 7 million cells per sample. Study-wide results and caveats: More naive CD4+ cells and higher diversity marked long-lived donors relative to aged donors.

Input material: blood. This receptor was identified in a woman aged 40 to 50 in good health. This chain connects TRBV7-7 to TRBJ2-1; 7 bases fit TRBD1. CDR3 coding DNA: TGTGCTAGCAGCTCTGACCCGACAGGGAAGAATGAGCAGTTCTTC. Translating it yields CASSSDPTGKNEQFF.